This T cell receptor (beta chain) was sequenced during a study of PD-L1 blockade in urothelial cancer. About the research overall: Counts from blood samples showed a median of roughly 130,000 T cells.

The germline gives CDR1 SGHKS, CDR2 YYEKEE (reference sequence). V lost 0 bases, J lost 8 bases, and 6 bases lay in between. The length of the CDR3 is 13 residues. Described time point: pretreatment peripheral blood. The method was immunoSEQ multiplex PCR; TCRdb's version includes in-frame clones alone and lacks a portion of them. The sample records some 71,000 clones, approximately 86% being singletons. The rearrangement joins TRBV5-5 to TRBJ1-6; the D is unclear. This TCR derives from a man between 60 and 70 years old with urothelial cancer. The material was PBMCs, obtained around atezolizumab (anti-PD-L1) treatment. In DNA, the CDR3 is TGTGCCAGCAGCTTGGATATAGATTCACCCCTCCACTTT. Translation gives CASSLDIDSPLHF.